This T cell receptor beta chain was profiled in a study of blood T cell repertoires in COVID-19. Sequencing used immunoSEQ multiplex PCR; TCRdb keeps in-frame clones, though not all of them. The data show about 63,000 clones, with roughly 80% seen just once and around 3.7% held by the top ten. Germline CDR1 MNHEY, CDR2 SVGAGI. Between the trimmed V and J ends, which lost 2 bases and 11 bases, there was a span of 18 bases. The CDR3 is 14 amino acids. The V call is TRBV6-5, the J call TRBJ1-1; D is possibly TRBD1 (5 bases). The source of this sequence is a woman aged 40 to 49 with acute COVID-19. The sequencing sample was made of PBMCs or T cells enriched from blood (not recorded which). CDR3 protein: CASSYEVGGRGAFF. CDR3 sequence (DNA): TGTGCCAGCAGTTACGAAGTGGGGGGACGAGGGGCTTTCTTT.